Below are 30 T cell receptor beta chains sequenced from a single sample in a study of spatial heterogeneity in lung cancer. TCRdb recomputed calls from the 5' RACE reads with MiXCR, one row per CDR3 protein. The data show approximately 90,000 distinct CDR3 sequences, approximately 8.5% seen once. Time point described: sample taken at primary tumor resection. Whole RNA came from tumor, nontumor lung or frozen PBMC and was sequenced without being sorted. The starting material was PBMCs, obtained at surgery. All receptors derive from a male donor with early-stage non-small cell lung cancer.

The rearrangement joins TRBV7-3 to TRBJ2-1, with D unresolved. The CDR3 spans 15 residues. The V gene's germline CDR1 is SGHTA and CDR2 FQGTGA. With 4 bases removed from V and 2 bases from J, the gap between germline ends came to 12 bases. CDR3 DNA: TGTGCCAGCAGCTCCCTAGGGTCCCCCTACAATGAGCAGTTCTTC. This sequence encodes CASSSLGSPYNEQFF. Full variable domain (outside the CDR3, taken from reference TRBV7-3 and TRBJ2-1): GAGVSQTPSNKVTEKGKYVELRCDPISGHTALYWYRQSLGQGPEFLIYFQGTGAADDSGLPNDRFFAVRPEGSVSTLKIQRTERGDSAVYLCASSSLGSPYNEQFFGPGTRLTVL.

The J gene is TRBJ2-5, the V gene TRBV25-1, with D maybe TRBD1 (5 bases). Trimming took off 3 bases at V and 11 bases at J, with 22 bases between the two ends. The CDR3 totals 15 residues. The germline V gene encodes CDR1 MGHDK and CDR2 SYGVNS. The CDR3 sequence: CASSDSQGALPGQYF. The CDR3 coding sequence is TGTGCCAGCAGTGACAGCCAGGGCGCCCTTCCGGGTCAGTACTTC. Full variable domain (missing parts from reference TRBV25-1 and TRBJ2-5): EADIYQTPRYLVIGTGKKITLECSQTMGHDKMYWYQQDPGMELHLIHYSYGVNSTEKGDLSSESTVSRIRTEHFPLTLESARPSHTSQYLCASSDSQGALPGQYFGPGTRLLVL.

The chain carries TRBV14 and TRBJ1-1, with unresolved D. From germline, CDR1 is SGHDN and CDR2 FVKESK. The CDR3 covers 15 residues. Trimming took 4 bases from V and 0 from J, leaving 12 bases between them. CDR3 region: CASSPNRGLNTEAFF. For the CDR3, the DNA is TGTGCCAGCAGCCCTAACCGAGGCTTGAACACTGAAGCTTTCTTT.

This clonotype was found many times. The chain recombines TRBV12-3 or TRBV12-4 with TRBJ1-1, with D hard to call. Trimming stripped 2 bases from V and 5 bases from J, with 12 bases between. CDR3 length: 14 residues. CDR3 residues: CASSLKRVRTEAFF. CDR3 nucleotide sequence: TGTGCCAGCAGTTTAAAGAGGGTAAGGACTGAAGCTTTCTTT.

The CDR3 loop reads CASSPSLAGGTDTQYF. Written as DNA, the CDR3 is TGTGCCAGCAGCCCCTCTCTAGCGGGGGGCACAGATACGCAGTATTTT. This rearrangement joins TRBV7-3 to TRBJ2-3, with 10 bases matching TRBD2. The CDR3 runs 16 residues. CDR1 is SGHTA and CDR2 is FQGTGA in the germline V gene. The ends lost 5 bases at V and 1 base at J; junction bases unmatched: 6.

In DNA, the CDR3 is TGCAGCGTTATTGCAGGGGGTGGGCAGTACTTC. It translates to CSVIAGGGQYF. The chain recombines TRBV29-1 with TRBJ2-7; 7 nucleotides align to TRBD1. Trimming at V came to 5 bases and at J to 9 bases, leaving 7 bases not matched to a gene. This CDR3 is 11 amino acids long. Looked up from germline, CDR1 is SQVTM and CDR2 is ANQGSEA.

This clonotype has ten or more counts. This chain links TRBV5-6 with TRBJ1-5, with 8 bases fitting TRBD1. V lost 1 base and J lost 4; bases outside the gene matches: 7. The germline V gene has CDR1 SGHDT and CDR2 YYEEEE. The CDR3 is 16 amino acids. The CDR3: CASSLSGTGPNQPQHF. The CDR3 DNA sequence: TGTGCCAGCAGCTTGTCCGGGACAGGCCCTAATCAGCCCCAGCATTTT. Full variable domain (outside the CDR3, taken from reference TRBV5-6 and TRBJ1-5): DAGVTQSPTHLIKTRGQQVTLRCSPKSGHDTVSWYQQALGQGPQFIFQYYEEEERQRGNFPDRFSGHQFPNYSSELNVNALLLGDSALYLCASSLSGTGPNQPQHFGDGTRLSIL.

This clonotype came up many times. The rearrangement links TRBV29-1 to TRBJ1-5; D is perhaps TRBD1 (6 bases). The length of the CDR3 is 12 residues. V gave up 7 bases and J gave up 9 bases, with 16 bases separating them. The germline gives CDR1 SQVTM, CDR2 ANQGSEA. The CDR3 spells CSGSTGGGPQHF. The DNA of the CDR3 is TGCAGCGGGTCGACAGGCGGTGGGCCCCAGCATTTT.

A few counts support this clonotype. V usage is TRBV6-2 or TRBV6-3 and J usage is TRBJ1-1; D uncertain. V shed 6 bases and J shed 1 base, with 9 bases lying between them. Germline lookup yields CDR1 MNHEY and CDR2 SVGEGT. The CDR3 runs to 13 residues. Here the CDR3 DNA reads TGTGCCAGCAGCCTCCGGGAGAACACTGAAGCTTTCTTT. Protein product: CASSLRENTEAFF.

This clonotype was observed a handful of times. The chain joins TRBV7-2 to TRBJ1-3; 7 nucleotides line up with TRBD1. CDR1 and CDR2 from the germline V gene are SGHTA and FQGNSA. V gave up 5 bases and J gave up 0 bases; unmatched junction bases: 4. The CDR3 consists of 15 residues. This CDR3 is CASSLGQVSGNTIYF. In nucleotides, the CDR3 is TGTGCCAGCAGCCTAGGACAGGTCTCTGGAAACACCATATATTTT.

This clonotype was observed a few times. The J gene is TRBJ1-6, the V gene TRBV7-2, with D uncertain. The CDR3 has 14 residues. Between the trimmed V and J ends, which lost 3 bases and 7 bases, there was a span of 10 bases. From germline, CDR1 is SGHTA and CDR2 FQGNSA. The CDR3 bases are TGTGCCAGCAGCTTCCAGGCCCCGAATTCACCCCTCCACTTT. Residues: CASSFQAPNSPLHF.

This clonotype was recorded at least ten times. The chain is built from TRBV19 and TRBJ2-3, with TRBD1 as a possible D gene (6 bases). Germline V gives CDR1 LNHDA, CDR2 SQIVND (reference sequence). The CDR3 is 13 residues long. Trimming stripped 7 bases from V and 11 bases from J, with 19 bases between. CDR3 nucleotide sequence: TGTGCCAGTAATCCCCTAACAGGGTGGGGGCAGTATTTT. Its protein is CASNPLTGWGQYF.

This clonotype came up many times. The chain links TRBV28 to TRBJ2-1, with a tentative D call TRBD2 (5 bases). Germline assignment: CDR1 MDHEN and CDR2 SYDVKM. The CDR3 is 15 residues long. Trimming cost V 2 bases and J 1 base, with 9 bases left between them. CDR3: CASSLAGLSYNEQFF. The CDR3 DNA reads as TGTGCCAGCAGTTTAGCGGGTCTTTCCTACAATGAGCAGTTCTTC.

The chain has TRBV15 and TRBJ2-2; D remains ambiguous. The CDR3 sequence is 14 residues long. Trimming removed 5 bases at V and 4 bases at J, with 11 bases between. Germline lookup yields CDR1 LNHNV and CDR2 YYDKDF (reference sequence). The CDR3 sequence is CATSRWSSTGELFF. CDR3 bases: TGTGCCACCAGCCGGTGGTCGAGCACCGGGGAGCTGTTTTTT.

The CDR3 DNA is TGTGCCAGCAGCCCGGCCTTAAGATCCGAGGAGACCCAGTACTTC. As protein: CASSPALRSEETQYF. The chain carries TRBV6-2 or TRBV6-3 and TRBJ2-5; unclear D gene. V lost 6 bases, J lost 5 bases, and 19 bases lay in between. There are 15 residues in the CDR3. CDR1 and CDR2 from the germline V gene are MNHEY and SVGEGT.

This clonotype was found a few times. The chain uses TRBV20-1 and TRBJ2-1; perhaps TRBD1 as D (5 bases). Between the trimmed V and J ends, which lost 0 bases and 7 bases, there was a span of 13 bases. The CDR3 has 14 residues. CDR1 DFQATT and CDR2 SNEGSKA come from the germline V gene (reference sequence). The CDR3 region is CSARDYRFTNEQFF. CDR3 DNA: TGCAGTGCTAGAGATTACAGGTTTACGAATGAGCAGTTCTTC.

The table lists this clonotype with many counts. The CDR3 bases are TGTGCCAGCAGTTCGACTAGCGGGGGGGGGACAGATACGCAGTATTTT. Its translation: CASSSTSGGGTDTQYF. This chain uses TRBV3-1 with TRBJ2-3; 14 bases match TRBD2. V dropped 6 bases and J dropped 3; count of bases not matched to a gene: 5. The CDR3 totals 16 residues. Looked up from germline, CDR1 is LGHDT and CDR2 is YNNKEL (reference sequence).

This sequence joins TRBV12-5 and TRBJ2-7; 12 bases are shared with TRBD1. Germline-derived CDR1 and CDR2 are LGHNT and FRNRAP. CDR3 length equals 15 residues. J gave up 11 bases and V 5 bases, and 13 bases lay outside the gene matches. The CDR3 protein is CASGPPGQGAVVEYF. CDR3 coding DNA: TGTGCTAGTGGTCCCCCGGGACAGGGGGCCGTCGTGGAGTACTTC.

The J gene is TRBJ2-1, the V gene TRBV15; 9 positions match TRBD1. Germline trimming cut 6 bases from V and 9 bases from J; bases unmatched to any gene: 6. Germline V gene lookup returns CDR1 LNHNV and CDR2 YYDKDF (reference sequence). The CDR3 spans 13 residues. CDR3 DNA: TGTGCCACCAGTAACAGGGGGCCAGGTGAGCAGTTCTTC. Translating gives CATSNRGPGEQFF.

The sample holds many counts of this clonotype. This chain links TRBV7-8 with TRBJ2-5; D perhaps matches TRBD2 (6 bases). With 6 bases removed from V and 4 bases from J, the gap between germline ends came to 15 bases. The CDR3 is 14 amino acids. Per germline, CDR1 SGHVS and CDR2 FQNEAQ. The chain's CDR3 is CASRRQLAPETQYF. As DNA, the CDR3 is TGTGCCAGCAGAAGACAGCTAGCGCCAGAGACCCAGTACTTC. Full variable domain (outside the CDR3, taken from reference TRBV7-8 and TRBJ2-5): GAGVSQSPRYKVAKRGQDVALRCDPISGHVSLFWYQQALGQGPEFLTYFQNEAQLDKSGLPSDRFFAERPEGSVSTLKIQRTQQEDSAVYLCASRRQLAPETQYFGPGTRLLVL.

The chain uses TRBV18 and TRBJ2-2; TRBD2 aligns across 7 bases. With V trimmed by 3 bases and J by 1 base, 5 bases remained unmatched. The germline CDR1 and CDR2 sequences are KGHSH and LQKENI. CDR3 size: 16 residues. The CDR3 region has the DNA TGTGCCAGCTCACCTCTAGCGGCTCAGAACACCGGGGAGCTGTTTTTT. Protein product: CASSPLAAQNTGELFF.

Here the CDR3 DNA reads TGCAGTGCTCCAGCTAGCGGGAGGGCCGGGCAGACCCAGTACTTC. Amino acids: CSAPASGRAGQTQYF. The chain links TRBV20-1 to TRBJ2-5; 12 bases agree with TRBD2. The CDR3 is 15 amino acids. Per the germline V gene, CDR1 is DFQATT and CDR2 is SNEGSKA (reference sequence). The J segment lost 6 bases and the V segment lost 5 bases, leaving 10 bases of the junction unmatched.

This chain links TRBV21-1 with TRBJ2-2. TRBV21-1 constitutes a pseudogene. This CDR3 has 13 residues. The chain's CDR3 is CASSKERAGELFF. Here the CDR3 DNA reads TGTGCCAGCAGCAAAGAACGCGCCGGGGAGCTGTTTTTT.

This sequence joins TRBV20-1 and TRBJ2-3; no clear D. The CDR3 is 13 residues long. The germline V gene encodes CDR1 DFQATT and CDR2 SNEGSKA (reference sequence). Between the trimmed V and J ends, which lost 0 bases and 7 bases, there was a span of 11 bases. The CDR3 nucleotides read TGCAGTGCTAGAGACCCAGCGCGGCATACGCAGTATTTT. Its protein is CSARDPARHTQYF.

This clonotype was seen more than once but under ten times. V gene TRBV29-1 combines with J gene TRBJ1-2; D is ambiguous. There are 14 residues in the CDR3. Trimming removed 4 bases at V and 1 base at J, with 13 bases between. Germline V lookup: CDR1 SQVTM, CDR2 ANQGSEA. CDR3 DNA: TGCAGCGTTGCGGCAGGACTCTTTAACTATGGCTACACCTTC. Amino acids: CSVAAGLFNYGYTF.

This clonotype was observed a few times. V is TRBV30 and J is TRBJ2-7, with no clear D. V was trimmed by 2 bases and J by 3 bases, leaving 8 bases between them. CDR1 is GTSNPN and CDR2 is SVGIG in the germline V gene (reference sequence). The CDR3 is 12 residues long. The CDR3 bases are TGTGCCTGGAGTCGTCAGATCTACGAGCAGTACTTC. It yields the protein CAWSRQIYEQYF.

This clonotype was recorded at least ten times. The genes are TRBV7-9 and TRBJ1-1, with 7 bases lining up with TRBD1. CDR3 length: 12 residues. Germline V CDR1 and CDR2: SEHNR, FQNEAQ (reference sequence). Losses at the gene ends were 5 bases for V and 10 bases for J; bases not matched to a gene: 7. The DNA for the CDR3 is TGTGCCAGCAGCATCCGACAGGGTTTAGCTTTCTTT. Translation: CASSIRQGLAFF.

This clonotype was found many times. CDR3 residues: CAISPREDTQYF. CDR3 nucleotides: TGTGCCATCAGTCCCCGTGAGGATACGCAGTATTTT. This chain connects TRBV10-3 to TRBJ2-3; unclear D gene. V lost 5 bases to trimming and J lost 6 bases, with 9 bases between them. The CDR3 spans 12 residues. Germline loops: CDR1 ENHRY, CDR2 SYGVKD.

This clonotype has at least ten counts. This chain uses TRBV7-2 with TRBJ1-1; TRBD1 agrees at 10 bases. Germline loops: CDR1 SGHTA, CDR2 FQGNSA. This CDR3 is built from 15 residues. The trim removed 2 bases at V and 12 bases at J, leaving 12 bases unmatched. The CDR3 reads CASSLSGGQGTGSFF. CDR3 DNA: TGTGCCAGCAGCTTATCCGGGGGACAGGGGACAGGATCTTTCTTT.

This clonotype was observed a handful of times. The chain uses TRBV18 and TRBJ2-2, with 12 bases fitting TRBD1. The CDR3 has 18 residues. Looked up from germline, CDR1 is KGHSH and CDR2 is LQKENI. V lost 6 bases and J lost 5; bases outside the gene matches: 13. The CDR3 protein is CASSITPGQGAHTGELFF. CDR3 bases: TGTGCCAGCTCTATAACACCGGGACAGGGGGCGCATACCGGGGAGCTGTTTTTT.